This T cell receptor (beta chain) was captured by sequencing in a study of cytomegalovirus exposure and HLA in healthy donors. Germline V gives CDR1 MDHEN, CDR2 SYDVKM. V dropped 8 bases and J dropped 5 bases, with 12 bases sitting between them. This CDR3 is built from 13 residues. Generated by immunoSEQ multiplex PCR, the TCRdb table keeps only in-frame clones and is missing some. The sample records about 160,000 clones, more than 75% being singletons. This chain connects TRBV28 to TRBJ2-2, with a weak D call TRBD2 (5 bases). Sequences were obtained from PBMCs. The sequence was collected from a man younger than 35 in good health and CMV-seronegative. This chain's CDR3 is CASGLRRTGELFF. CDR3 bases: TGTGCCAGCGGACTGAGACGGACCGGGGAGCTGTTTTTT.